Below are 13 T cell receptor beta chains sequenced from a single sample in a study of beta chain features in type 1 diabetes. Expressed TCRB transcripts got sequenced, as all isolated RNA was reverse transcribed. Sequenced by immunoSEQ multiplex PCR; TCRdb stores in-frame clones only, minus some. Of over 150,000 clones detected, less than 9.5% appear once; the ten largest clones hold 0.65%. The sample consisted of central memory CD4+ T cells from blood. These receptors were taken from a young man in good health.

The chain carries TRBV7-2 and TRBJ1-1; TRBD1 might be the D (5 bases). The CDR3 extends over 14 amino acids. Germline lookup yields CDR1 SGHTA and CDR2 FQGNSA. V was pared by 3 bases and J by 0 bases, with 8 bases between. The CDR3 coding sequence is TGTGCCAGCAGCTTTTCAGGGATGAACACTGAAGCTTTCTTT. Amino acid sequence: CASSFSGMNTEAFF.

This clone was seen a few times. The chain uses TRBV2 and TRBJ1-1, with D uncertain. CDR3 length: 14 amino acids. Germline CDR1 and CDR2: SNHLY and FYNNEI. Between the trimmed V and J ends, which lost 0 bases and 0 bases, there was a span of 5 bases. The CDR3 coding sequence is TGTGCCAGCAGTGAAGCGCGAGTGAACACTGAAGCTTTCTTT. Protein product: CASSEARVNTEAFF.

This clone occurred a few times. V usage is TRBV6-6 and J usage is TRBJ2-3, with D possibly TRBD1 on 5 matching bases. Germline assignment: CDR1 MNHNY and CDR2 SVGAGI (reference sequence). The CDR3 loop spans 14 amino acids. Trimming stripped 0 bases from V and 4 bases from J, with 8 bases between. This CDR3 reads CASSYSKTADTQYF. Written as DNA, the CDR3 is TGTGCCAGCAGTTACTCGAAGACAGCAGATACGCAGTATTTT.

This clone was counted a few times. This chain connects TRBV30 to TRBJ1-4; no clear D. The V and J ends lost 1 base and 7 bases respectively, with 10 bases between them. Looked up from germline, CDR1 is GTSNPN and CDR2 is SVGIG (reference sequence). The CDR3 has 13 amino acids. The CDR3 loop reads CAWSASGFEKLFF. The CDR3 bases are TGTGCCTGGAGTGCCTCGGGGTTTGAAAAACTGTTTTTT.

The chain is built from TRBV18 and TRBJ1-5, with D possibly being TRBD1 (6 bases). Germline V CDR1 and CDR2: KGHSH, LQKENI. V was trimmed by 3 bases and J by 6 bases, leaving 12 bases between them. The CDR3 sequence is 14 residues long. The CDR3: CASSPGHPGQPQHF. The CDR3 region has the DNA TGTGCCAGCTCACCGGGACACCCGGGTCAGCCCCAGCATTTT.

The genes are TRBV7-2 and TRBJ2-1; TRBD2 matches at 10 bases. CDR3 length: 16 residues. Trimming removed 4 bases from V and 4 bases from J; junction bases left unmatched: 7. CDR1 and CDR2 (germline): SGHTA, FQGNSA. The CDR3 here is CASSSTPSGSYNEQFF. Here the CDR3 DNA reads TGTGCCAGCAGCTCCACCCCTAGCGGGAGTTACAATGAGCAGTTCTTC. Filled out from reference TRBV7-2 and TRBJ2-1, the complete variable domain reads GAGVSQSPSNKVTEKGKDVELRCDPISGHTALYWYRQSLGQGLEFLIYFQGNSAPDKSGLPSDRFSAERTGGSVSTLTIQRTQQEDSAVYLCASSSTPSGSYNEQFFGPGTRLTVL.

The sample holds a few counts of this clone. Here the CDR3 reads CASSLNTGGTDTQYF. The CDR3 DNA reads as TGTGCCAGCAGCTTAAATACAGGGGGCACAGATACGCAGTATTTT. The V call is TRBV7-9, the J call TRBJ2-3, with 7 positions matching TRBD1. V lost 2 bases, J lost 1 base, and 3 bases stayed unmatched. The CDR3 spans 15 residues. From germline, CDR1 is SEHNR and CDR2 FQNEAQ (reference sequence).

This clone was detected only a few times. The chain combines TRBV9 with TRBJ2-7; D may be TRBD1 (6 bases). The CDR3 totals 16 residues. Germline assignment: CDR1 SGDLS and CDR2 YYNGEE. V lost 0 bases, J lost 0 bases, and 13 bases lay in between. The CDR3 region has the DNA TGTGCCAGCAGCGTAGGGGACATCTCGAGCTCCTACGAGCAGTACTTC. It codes for CASSVGDISSSYEQYF.

The rearrangement links TRBV9 to TRBJ2-1; 8 nucleotides line up with TRBD2. Germline CDR1 is SGDLS and CDR2 is YYNGEE. The CDR3 loop spans 17 amino acids. The ends lost 3 bases at V and 3 bases at J; junction bases unmatched: 11. CDR3 nucleotide sequence: TGTGCCAGCAGCGAGACCCACGGGACTAGTCACTACAATGAGCAGTTCTTC. This encodes CASSETHGTSHYNEQFF.

This clone was recorded a few times. The chain has TRBV6-4 and TRBJ2-3; no clear D gene. The germline CDR1 and CDR2 sequences are MRHNA and SNTAGT. Trimming removed 0 bases at V and 3 bases at J, with 7 bases between. The CDR3 consists of 14 residues. The CDR3 DNA is TGTGCCAGCAGTGACTCAGGAGCAACAGATACGCAGTATTTT. As protein: CASSDSGATDTQYF.

This clone occurred a few times. The CDR3 here is CASSQEKGAGTISYEQYF. CDR3 bases: TGTGCCAGCAGCCAAGAAAAAGGTGCCGGGACTATCTCCTACGAGCAGTACTTC. The V and J genes are TRBV4-2 and TRBJ2-7, with 7 bases aligning to TRBD2. V was clipped by 0 bases and J by 0 bases; unmatched bases: 11. The CDR3 contains 18 residues. Looked up from germline, CDR1 is LGHNA and CDR2 is YNFKEQ.

In nucleotides, the CDR3 is TGTGCCAGCAGTTACCGCAGGGGCCTGAACACTGAAGCTTTCTTT. As protein: CASSYRRGLNTEAFF. The rearrangement uses TRBV6-5 and TRBJ1-1; tentative D call: TRBD1 (6 bases). Trimming stripped 2 bases from V and 0 bases from J, with 10 bases between. CDR1 MNHEY and CDR2 SVGAGI come from the germline V gene. The CDR3 is 15 residues long.

The J gene is TRBJ2-3, the V gene TRBV6-5; D is perhaps TRBD2 (5 bases). The CDR3 covers 15 residues. Germline loops: CDR1 MNHEY, CDR2 SVGAGI. With 8 bases removed from V and 2 bases from J, the gap between germline ends came to 17 bases. CDR3 sequence (DNA): TGTGCCAGCCGATTGATCCGAGGGATCACAGATACGCAGTATTTT. It yields the protein CASRLIRGITDTQYF.